This TCR beta chain was obtained from a study of T cell changes during pregnancy in multiple sclerosis. The CDR3 length is 12 residues. V was cut by 4 bases and J by 11 bases, with 15 bases left in between. Germline assignment: CDR1 SGHKS and CDR2 YYEKEE (reference sequence). Some clones are missing from TCRdb's copy, which holds only in-frame ones; the method was immunoSEQ multiplex PCR. The sample comprises 50,000 to 75,000 clones, more than 85% of which are singletons, and roughly 2.7% rests with the top ten. This TCR was sampled from a female donor in good health, enrolled as a control in a pregnancy study. The material sequenced was peripheral blood, taken in the third trimester of pregnancy. V is TRBV5-5 and J is TRBJ1-2; perhaps TRBD1 as D (5 bases). The CDR3 DNA sequence: TGTGCCAGCAGCGCGGACAAGGTTGGGTACACCTTC. Its translation: CASSADKVGYTF.